This TCR beta chain was found in a study of T cells in Graves' hyperthyroidism and ophthalmopathy (dated by TCRdb to about 2019). About the study as a whole: Peripheral blood samples were taken at initial diagnosis, before any treatment was given. A discovery cohort of 95 to 100 patients, 43 with Graves' ophthalmopathy and 55 to 65 with stable Graves' hyperthyroidism, was used to find distinguishing TCR V-J signatures. Once sampling was done, hyperthyroidism patients were given methimazole at a starting dose of 30 mg daily, whereas ophthalmopathy patients were given high-dose intravenous methylprednisolone. TCR Vbeta CDR3 sequencing of approximately 140 peripheral blood samples (under 45 ophthalmopathy, some 75 hyperthyroidism and some 17 progressor patients) is reported in the paper. For training and testing, the roughly 100 patients in the discovery cohort were randomly divided in a 7:3 ratio. In addition, the study compared T-cell repertoires in thyroid tissue and in blood from roughly six Graves' hyperthyroidism patients. Prospective prediction of ophthalmopathy was tested in an independent validation cohort consisting of about 19 hyperthyroidism patients and some 17 patients who later progressed to ophthalmopathy. Overall study outcomes, separate from this receptor: No statistical method was used to fix the sample size in advance, and group allocation was not hidden from the investigators. Most expanded thyroid clonotypes (frequency above 0.001) were also detected in blood, a finding suggesting that blood repertoires may reflect thyroid immune responses. Ophthalmopathy was separated from stable hyperthyroidism by a 13 V-J signature model, with around 90% sensitivity and approximately 81% specificity obtained in cross-validation and 80%/75% obtained in testing. In validation, progression to ophthalmopathy was predicted by the model with roughly 71% sensitivity and nearly 75% specificity, a median of roughly six months before onset.

A patient counted as having stable Graves' hyperthyroidism if no progression to ophthalmopathy occurred over 18 months of follow-up. Hyperthyroidism patients were aged 18 to 65 years and newly diagnosed, with disease duration of less than 2 months. The study excluded patients with uncontrolled infections, other autoimmune diseases, pregnancy or lactation. Diagnoses were established on the basis of clinical symptoms, serum thyroxine and TRAb, thyroid ultrasound, and orbital computed tomography. PBMCs were isolated from more than 9 ml of fresh peripheral blood by Ficoll-Paque density gradient centrifugation. Total RNA was extracted with Trizol reagent, and quality was checked on an Agilent 2100 Bioanalyzer. This clonotype occurred a few times. It has no known antigen specificity. No quality values exist for individual bases; no much larger clone is one base distant. For this chain, trimming is 3 bases at the V end and 5 bases at the J end, and the number of junction bases without a gene match is 9. Taken from cysteine to phenylalanine, the CDR3 has 14 residues. The sequence is cut down to CDR3 DNA, 42 bases in frame from base 1. Reading the germline V gene (reference sequence) gives CDR1 DFQATT and CDR2 SNEGSKA.

The TCR beta CDR3 regions were amplified from RNA transcripts. The TCR CDR3 was subjected to a first round of RT-PCR using the HTBI primer set and the Qiagen OneStep RT-PCR kit. A second multiplex PCR round built the libraries, followed by size selection and purification. Sequencing of the libraries was done on an Illumina HiSeq2000 using paired-end 100 bp reads. Per the source publication's procedure: SOAPnuke was used to process the raw data, removing reads that contained adapters or uncalled bases, had a mean Phred below 15, or lacked an exact match to the constant primer or identifier. COPE v1.2.5 was used to merge the high-quality paired reads, and each unique nucleotide sequence was defined as a clonotype. Clonotypes were aligned to IMGT TRBV, TRBD and TRBJ reference segments using MiTCR v1.1. The analysis included only V-J combinations with a frequency above 0.0001, which together covered around 99% of the repertoires. The TCS score was defined as the ratio of F50 (clonal expansion) to E x V (chaos), calculated using BLOSUM62-based TCRdist between CDR3 peptides within each V-J. Welch's t-statistics and random forest reduced around 550 V-J features to about 12, which were used in a naive Bayes classifier (R e1071). Using fastp at Q25 and MiXCR, TCRdb reprocessed the public reads and kept productive beta chains. Merged by CDR3 protein, the rows form single entries marked with the most common genes and DNA. These V and J calls derive from TCRdb rather than the authors' analysis. In all, the sample holds around 300,000 distinct CDR3 sequences, and 11% to 15% of those were seen once. Of the sample, around 23% is held by the ten largest clones.

The sequence was collected from a woman aged 30 to 39 with Graves' hyperthyroidism. The sample comprised blood. The chain is encoded by TRBV20-1 joined to TRBJ2-5, with TRBD1 identical over 7 junction bases. The nucleotides read TGCAGTGCTAGCGGTACGGGACAGAGGGAGACCCAGTACTTC. Its translation is CSASGTGQRETQYF.